This TCR beta chain appears in the sequencing data of a study of T cell responses to AZD1222 COVID-19 vaccine. Study conclusions and caveats: Females made up more of the donors, who were largely white British, and clonal diversity may have come out too low.

Germline V CDR1 and CDR2: MNHEY, SVGAGI. The CDR3 covers 14 residues. Deletions cut 7 bases from V and 6 bases from J, with 16 bases between. TCRdb's copy holds only in-frame clones and misses some; the assay was immunoSEQ multiplex PCR. Here the sample spans around 150,000 clones, 80% to 95% being singletons. Remarks on this clone: Its target is unknown.

Source: peripheral blood, taken 28 days after the second AZD1222 dose. This receptor was identified in an adult who received the AZD1222 COVID-19 vaccine. V and J are TRBV6-5 and TRBJ2-1; a weak D match, TRBD2 (7 bases). The DNA for the CDR3 is TGTGCCAGCACTGTGGGGGGGGGCCGCAATGAGCAGTTCTTC. Its protein is CASTVGGGRNEQFF.